There are many counts of the clone carrying this T cell receptor beta chain. The source of the sample is a study of OX40 agonist ivuxolimab in advanced cancers. The repertoire was sequenced with immunoSEQ multiplex PCR; TCRdb's copy has only in-frame clones and lacks some. Here the sample spans tens of thousands of clones, 85% to 90% being singletons. V gave up 3 bases and J gave up 7 bases; unmatched junction bases: 4. This CDR3 contains 14 residues. CDR1 is LNHNV and CDR2 is YYDKDF in the germline V gene (reference sequence). V usage is TRBV15 and J usage is TRBJ1-4, with 8 bases identical to TRBD1. The specimen comprised CD4+ or CD8+ T cells sorted from blood, sampled in a trial of the OX40 agonist ivuxolimab. The origin of this receptor is an adult with an advanced solid tumor such as melanoma, head and neck, liver or kidney cancer. The CDR3 reads CATSRDREAEKLFF. The CDR3 DNA reads as TGTGCCACCAGCAGGGACAGGGAGGCTGAAAAACTGTTTTTT. The full variable domain, with the rest looked up from reference TRBV15 and TRBJ1-4, is DAMVIQNPRYQVTQFGKPVTLSCSQTLNHNVMYWYQQKSSQAPKLLFHYYDKDFNNEADTPDNFQSRRPNTSFCFLDIRSPGLGDTAMYLCATSRDREAEKLFFGSGTQLSVL.